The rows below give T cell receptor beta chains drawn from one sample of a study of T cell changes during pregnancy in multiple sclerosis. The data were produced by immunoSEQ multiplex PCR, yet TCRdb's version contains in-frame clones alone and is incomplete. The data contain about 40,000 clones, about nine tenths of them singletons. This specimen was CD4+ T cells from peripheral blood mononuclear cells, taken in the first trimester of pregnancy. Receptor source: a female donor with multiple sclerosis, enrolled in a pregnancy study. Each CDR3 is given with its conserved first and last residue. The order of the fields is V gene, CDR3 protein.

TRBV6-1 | CASSGQAGAYEQYF
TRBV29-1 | CSVAPGYITEAFF
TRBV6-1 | CASIDRDNQETQYF
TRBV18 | CASSPGGIQVYGYTF
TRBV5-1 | CASSLQIRGEKLFF
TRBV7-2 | CASTRDRDEKLFF
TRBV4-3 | CASSKDPSWTGSEQFF
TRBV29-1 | CSVDGQIQETQYF
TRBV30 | CAWSVSQYEAFF
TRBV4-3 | CASSQHARGIGEKLFF
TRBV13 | CASSLGPAPGGRINSYEQYF
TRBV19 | CATAQISNQPQHF
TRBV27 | CATQPGQGGSYEQYF
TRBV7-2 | CASSLLAPVDHTQYF
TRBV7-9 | CASSPLWGPNYGYTF
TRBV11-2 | CASSSPRLGRNYGYTF
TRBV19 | CASTLVGGRVELFF